The 18 T cell receptor beta chains listed next were all sequenced from one sample in a study of T cell clonotyping in hematopoietic cell transplantation. Here immunoSEQ multiplex PCR was the method, and the copy in TCRdb shows in-frame clones only, minus some. There are 13,000 to 15,000 clones in the sample; approximately 95% occur only once, and 4.5% lies in the top ten. The sequencing here drew on PBMCs, taken 30 days after allogeneic stem cell transplant. These receptors came from a male patient in his sixties who had an allogeneic stem cell transplant from an unrelated donor, so the T cells may come from the graft donor. Some clones in this sample may be carry-over from other donors' samples.

V is TRBV18 and J is TRBJ2-7, with D possibly TRBD2 on 5 matching bases. V was pared by 3 bases and J by 7 bases, with 22 bases between. This CDR3 is built from 16 residues. Germline CDR1 reads KGHSH; CDR2 reads LQKENI. The CDR3 bases are TGTGCCAGCTCACCCTCTGGGAGACCCCGCGCTGAAGAGCAGTACTTC. It codes for CASSPSGRPRAEEQYF. The full variable domain, rest sourced from reference TRBV18 and TRBJ2-7, is NAGVMQNPRHLVRRRGQEARLRCSPMKGHSHVYWYRQLPEEGLKFMVYLQKENIIDESGMPKERFSAEFPKEGPSILRIQQVVRGDSAAYFCASSPSGRPRAEEQYFGPGTRLTVT.

The chain is built from TRBV6-1 and TRBJ1-5; no definite D call. The germline V gene has CDR1 MNHNS and CDR2 SASEGT. The CDR3 covers 14 residues. V dropped 2 bases and J dropped 9 bases, with 14 bases sitting between them. CDR3 sequence (DNA): TGTGCCAGCAGTGAAATCGGTAATGGCATGCCCCAGCATTTT. Translated: CASSEIGNGMPQHF.

This chain joins TRBV14 and TRBJ2-2, with D unresolved. The V and J ends lost 0 bases and 4 bases respectively, with 9 bases between them. CDR3 length: 15 residues. Germline V gene lookup returns CDR1 SGHDN and CDR2 FVKESK. The CDR3 DNA reads TGTGCCAGCAGCCAAGATTTAATTGTCACCGGGGAGCTGTTTTTT. It translates to CASSQDLIVTGELFF.

The V call is TRBV21-1, the J call TRBJ1-6; TRBD1 is the table's D call and was not checked against the DNA. TRBV21-1 is a pseudogene. The CDR3 totals 15 residues. In DNA, the CDR3 is TGTGCCAGCAGCAATTCAGGGGGTGTTAGTTCACCCCTCCACTTT. This translates into CASSNSGGVSSPLHF.

The chain carries TRBV12-5 and TRBJ2-7; D possibly corresponds to TRBD1 (5 bases). The CDR3 length is 12 residues. The V gene lost 5 bases and the J gene lost 5 bases, with 10 bases spanning the gap. Germline CDR1 is LGHNT and CDR2 is FRNRAP. The CDR3 here is CASGLPGHEQYF. The DNA of the CDR3 is TGTGCTAGTGGTCTCCCAGGGCACGAGCAGTACTTC.

This chain uses TRBV7-8 with TRBJ2-7; D unclear. Germline CDR1 SGHVS, CDR2 FQNEAQ. This CDR3 comprises 12 residues. The V and J ends lost 2 bases and 2 bases respectively, with 4 bases between them. The CDR3 region is CASSLIAYEQYF. As DNA, the CDR3 is TGTGCCAGCAGCTTAATTGCCTACGAGCAGTACTTC.

The chain carries TRBV19 and TRBJ1-1; perhaps TRBD1 as D (5 bases). Germline-derived CDR1 and CDR2 are LNHDA and SQIVND (reference sequence). The CDR3 is made up of 15 amino acids. V lost 8 bases and J lost 1, with 17 bases in between. The CDR3 spells CASRLQAGGNTEAFF. In nucleotides, the CDR3 is TGTGCCAGTCGATTACAGGCGGGGGGGAACACTGAAGCTTTCTTT.

This chain connects TRBV28 to TRBJ1-5; no firm D call. Germline V gives CDR1 MDHEN, CDR2 SYDVKM. V lost 3 bases to trimming and J lost 4 bases, with 16 bases between them. The CDR3 extends over 16 amino acids. The CDR3 loop reads CASSLPGSRPNQPQHF. CDR3 sequence (DNA): TGTGCCAGCAGTTTGCCGGGGTCCCGACCGAATCAGCCCCAGCATTTT.

The chain uses TRBV4-3 and TRBJ1-3, with D perhaps matching TRBD1 (5 bases). Germline V gene lookup returns CDR1 LGHNA and CDR2 YSLEER. V was clipped by 1 base and J by 0 bases, with 16 bases between them. The CDR3 is 18 amino acids. CDR3: CASSQALGAVISGNTIYF. The CDR3 bases are TGCGCCAGCAGCCAAGCTCTAGGGGCAGTTATCTCTGGAAACACCATATATTTT.

This clone was detected once. The chain joins TRBV29-1 to TRBJ1-1, with D tentatively TRBD1 (6 bases). Germline lookup yields CDR1 SQVTM and CDR2 ANQGSEA. The CDR3 totals 11 residues. Between the trimmed V and J ends, which lost 4 bases and 7 bases, there was a span of 10 bases. The CDR3 bases are TGCAGCGTTGTTCCAGGGGTTGAAGCTTTCTTT. Residues: CSVVPGVEAFF.

CDR3 sequence: CASSQLSFSGNTIYF. The DNA for the CDR3 is TGCGCCAGCAGCCAGCTATCCTTTTCTGGAAACACCATATATTTT. The rearrangement joins TRBV4-1 to TRBJ1-3, with no clear D. The CDR3 spans 15 residues. The germline V and J ends were trimmed by 3 bases and 1 base, with 10 bases remaining between them. Germline values: CDR1 MGHRA, CDR2 YSYEKL.

The V call is TRBV11-2, the J call TRBJ1-3; D ambiguous. The CDR3 runs to 12 residues. The germline V gene has CDR1 SGHAT and CDR2 FQNNGV. V was trimmed by 5 bases and J by 3 bases, leaving 5 bases between them. The CDR3 reads CASSPDGNTIYF. In DNA form, the CDR3 reads TGTGCCAGCAGCCCCGATGGAAACACCATATATTTT.

The chain recombines TRBV7-8 with TRBJ2-7, with D perhaps TRBD1 (5 bases). Looked up from germline, CDR1 is SGHVS and CDR2 is FQNEAQ. CDR3 length: 15 residues. Trimming pared 4 bases from V and 0 bases from J, leaving 13 bases between. The chain's CDR3 is CASSSTGAPSYEQYF. The CDR3 bases are TGTGCCAGCAGCTCCACAGGAGCCCCCTCCTACGAGCAGTACTTC.

This clone was detected once. The chain carries TRBV25-1 and TRBJ2-5; D is perhaps TRBD1 (5 bases). The V gene lost 8 bases and the J gene lost 1 base, with 17 bases spanning the gap. This CDR3 is built from 15 residues. Germline loops: CDR1 MGHDK, CDR2 SYGVNS. CDR3 amino acids: CASLSATTVQETQYF. Here the CDR3 DNA reads TGTGCCAGCCTTTCCGCCACGACAGTCCAAGAGACCCAGTACTTC.

This rearrangement joins TRBV6-6 to TRBJ1-1; 7 bases agree with TRBD1. Germline-derived CDR1 and CDR2 are MNHNY and SVGAGI (reference sequence). The CDR3 covers 16 residues. With 6 bases clipped from V and 2 bases from J, the junction kept 12 bases outside the gene matches. CDR3 bases: TGTGCCAGCAGGCTACCCTCGGGACAGCAAAACACTGAAGCTTTCTTT. This encodes CASRLPSGQQNTEAFF.

The rearrangement uses TRBV30 and TRBJ2-3; D call uncertain. CDR3 length equals 14 residues. Trimming shortened V by 2 bases and J by 1 base, and 10 bases separated the two germline ends. Germline CDR1 reads GTSNPN; CDR2 reads SVGIG (reference sequence). The CDR3 reads CAWSPSLGTDTQYF. Written as DNA, the CDR3 is TGTGCCTGGAGTCCCTCTCTAGGCACAGATACGCAGTATTTT.

This clone appeared once. V and J are TRBV4-3 and TRBJ2-1; D is unresolved. The V gene lost 4 bases and the J gene lost 9 bases, with 16 bases spanning the gap. There are 14 residues in the CDR3. CDR1 and CDR2 from the germline V gene are LGHNA and YSLEER. CDR3 sequence: CASSRRFRSGEQFF. The CDR3, as DNA: TGCGCCAGCAGCCGGCGATTTCGTAGTGGTGAGCAGTTCTTC.

The rearrangement joins TRBV5-1 to TRBJ2-2; the match to TRBD1 covers 10 bases. The trim removed 3 bases at V and 6 bases at J, leaving 5 bases unmatched. Germline V gene sequence: CDR1 SGHRS, CDR2 YFSETQ. The CDR3 runs to 15 residues. CDR3 DNA: TGCGCCAGCAGCTGGGGACAGGGGTTCGCCGGGGAGCTGTTTTTT. Translating it yields CASSWGQGFAGELFF.